Below are 19 T cell receptor beta chains sequenced from a single sample in a study of Tregs in tolerant kidney transplant recipients. Sequencing was performed with immunoSEQ multiplex PCR; in TCRdb, only in-frame clones are kept and a portion is missing. In the table there are about 52,000 clones, 90% to 95% of which are singletons. Mixed chimerism was transient after nonmyeloablative marrow transplants from related graft donors. Source: CD8+ T cells from blood (PBMCs), taken 24 months after the transplant. Source of these receptors: a human patient who received a combined kidney and bone marrow transplant. Some of the T cells might come from the graft donor.

This chain uses TRBV12-5 with TRBJ1-1, with TRBD1 as a possible D gene (5 bases). CDR3 size: 15 residues. Trimming removed 0 bases from V and 3 bases from J, with 11 bases in between. In germline, CDR1 is LGHNT, CDR2 FRNRAP. The CDR3 region has the DNA TGTGCTAGTGGTTTGGTACAACAGGCCGACACTGAAGCTTTCTTT. Protein product: CASGLVQQADTEAFF.

This chain connects TRBV5-1 to TRBJ2-7; tentative D call: TRBD1 (5 bases). Trimming removed 3 bases at V and 5 bases at J, with 15 bases between. CDR1 and CDR2 from the germline V gene are SGHRS and YFSETQ. CDR3 size: 14 residues. The DNA of the CDR3 is TGCGCCAGCAGCTCGACCCGCAGGGTCGACGAGCAGTACTTC. Translated, it gives CASSSTRRVDEQYF.

V usage is TRBV5-5 and J usage is TRBJ1-1; D is ambiguous. Germline V gene data show CDR1 as SGHKS and CDR2 as YYEKEE (reference sequence). Trimming removed 4 bases from V and 6 bases from J, with 13 bases in between. This CDR3 is built from 13 residues. CDR3 loop: CASSPMARAEAFF. In DNA form, the CDR3 reads TGTGCCAGCAGCCCGATGGCGAGGGCTGAAGCTTTCTTT. Variable domain in full (rest from reference TRBV5-5 and TRBJ1-1): DAGVTQSPTHLIKTRGQQVTLRCSPISGHKSVSWYQQVLGQGPQFIFQYYEKEERGRGNFPDRFSARQFPNYSSELNVNALLLGDSALYLCASSPMARAEAFFGQGTRLTVV.

The rearrangement uses TRBV27 and TRBJ2-2; D remains ambiguous. Between the trimmed V and J ends, which lost 5 bases and 7 bases, there was a span of 8 bases. Germline CDR1 reads MNHEY; CDR2 reads SMNVEV (reference sequence). This CDR3 contains 12 residues. CDR3 sequence reads: CASSLLRGELFF. The CDR3 coding sequence is TGTGCCAGCAGTCTTCTTCGCGGGGAGCTGTTTTTT.

CDR3: CASSTSTGPSYEQYF. The CDR3 nucleotides are TGTGCCAGTAGTACTTCCACAGGACCTAGTTACGAGCAGTACTTC. The V gene is TRBV19, the J gene TRBJ2-7; tentative D call: TRBD1 (5 bases). The CDR3 covers 15 residues. Germline V gives CDR1 LNHDA, CDR2 SQIVND (reference sequence). With 4 bases removed from V and 4 bases from J, the gap between germline ends came to 17 bases.

This chain joins TRBV29-1 and TRBJ1-1; D unresolved. Trimming shortened V by 7 bases and J by 4 bases, and 13 bases separated the two germline ends. Germline CDR1 reads SQVTM; CDR2 reads ANQGSEA. The CDR3 contains 12 residues. CDR3 loop: CSAPFGLTEAFF. The CDR3 DNA sequence: TGCAGCGCCCCGTTTGGGCTCACTGAAGCTTTCTTT.

The chain combines TRBV5-4 with TRBJ2-7; TRBD1 aligns across 12 bases. With 4 bases clipped from V and 7 bases from J, the junction kept 9 bases outside the gene matches. Germline V gene lookup returns CDR1 SGHNT and CDR2 YYREEE (reference sequence). CDR3 length: 15 residues. This chain's CDR3 is CASSTRDRGHGEQYF. In DNA, the CDR3 is TGTGCCAGCAGCACCCGGGACAGGGGGCATGGAGAGCAGTACTTC.

The chain employs TRBV7-2 and TRBJ1-1; a weak D match, TRBD1 (5 bases). Deletions cut 5 bases from V and 2 bases from J, with 21 bases between. This CDR3 spans 17 amino acids. Germline V gives CDR1 SGHTA, CDR2 FQGNSA. The CDR3 loop reads CASSPYQDTTLNTEAFF. The CDR3 DNA reads as TGTGCCAGCAGCCCCTACCAGGACACAACCTTAAACACTGAAGCTTTCTTT.

This rearrangement joins TRBV28 to TRBJ2-5; 10 bases are shared with TRBD2. V gave up 8 bases and J gave up 2 bases; unmatched junction bases: 20. The germline V gene has CDR1 MDHEN and CDR2 SYDVKM. The CDR3 runs to 19 residues. The CDR3 sequence: CASGVGPGLAPTLQETQYF. The CDR3 bases are TGTGCCAGCGGAGTTGGACCGGGACTAGCGCCGACTTTACAAGAGACCCAGTACTTC.

This clone has more than one count but fewer than ten. The rearrangement links TRBV5-4 to TRBJ2-1; TRBD2 matches 7 bases. The junction had 11 bases not matched to a gene; V was cut back by 2 bases and J by 9 bases. This CDR3 has 15 residues. CDR1 SGHNT and CDR2 YYREEE come from the germline V gene (reference sequence). The CDR3 loop reads CASSLFPGGGTEQFF. The DNA for the CDR3 is TGTGCCAGCAGCTTATTTCCTGGCGGGGGAACTGAGCAGTTCTTC.

The gene calls are TRBV6-5 and TRBJ2-7; the D gene is possibly TRBD1 (5 bases). The CDR3 runs 11 residues. Trimming pared 8 bases from V and 3 bases from J, leaving 8 bases between. CDR1 MNHEY and CDR2 SVGAGI come from the germline V gene. This CDR3 is CASRRGYEQYF. CDR3 bases: TGTGCCAGCCGAAGGGGCTACGAGCAGTACTTC.

This chain joins TRBV2 and TRBJ1-1; 11 bases are shared with TRBD1. The CDR3 contains 14 residues. The germline V gene has CDR1 SNHLY and CDR2 FYNNEI. V shed 8 bases, J shed 5 bases, and the junction held 7 bases outside the gene matches. CDR3 amino acids: CASGQGAMGTEAFF. In DNA form, the CDR3 reads TGTGCCAGCGGACAGGGGGCAATGGGTACTGAAGCTTTCTTT.

The chain joins TRBV5-1 to TRBJ2-5; D not resolved. The tail of the sequence fits TRBJ2-7 better, so the J call may be wrong. This CDR3 is built from 13 residues. Looked up from germline, CDR1 is SGHRS and CDR2 is YFSETQ. CDR3 DNA: TGCGCCAGCAGCTTGGGAGTAAACTACGAGCAGTACTTC. This gives the protein CASSLGVNYEQYF.

The chain couples TRBV5-4 to TRBJ2-7; 7 nucleotides match TRBD1. CDR1 is SGHNT, CDR2 YYREEE, per germline (reference sequence). The V gene end was trimmed by 0 bases and the J gene end by 2 bases; junction bases not matched to a gene: 5. This CDR3 comprises 15 residues. The CDR3 bases are TGTGCCAGCAGCTTGGCGTGGACAGGAGCCTACGAGCAGTACTTC. The encoded protein is CASSLAWTGAYEQYF.

The J gene is TRBJ2-7, the V gene TRBV6-5, with TRBD1 matching 9 bases. Per the germline V gene, CDR1 is MNHEY and CDR2 is SVGAGI. The CDR3 consists of 14 residues. The junction had 2 bases not matched to a gene; V was cut back by 2 bases and J by 3 bases. The CDR3: CASSYRGQGYEQYF. CDR3 nucleotide sequence: TGTGCCAGCAGTTACAGGGGACAGGGCTACGAGCAGTACTTC.

This clone has only one observation. The rearrangement joins TRBV9 to TRBJ1-6, with 7 bases matching TRBD1. In germline, CDR1 is SGDLS, CDR2 YYNGEE. The CDR3 spans 17 residues. The trim removed 3 bases at V and 0 bases at J, leaving 6 bases unmatched. CDR3 region: CASSEGQPSSYNSPLHF. In DNA, the CDR3 is TGTGCCAGCAGCGAGGGACAGCCTAGCTCCTATAATTCACCCCTCCACTTT.

This chain connects TRBV15 to TRBJ2-5, with TRBD2 as a possible D gene (6 bases). Germline CDR1 is LNHNV and CDR2 is YYDKDF (reference sequence). The CDR3 loop spans 15 amino acids. Deletions cut 0 bases from V and 3 bases from J, with 11 bases between. The CDR3 loop is CATSREGGIKETQYF. The CDR3 region has the DNA TGTGCCACCAGCAGAGAAGGCGGGATAAAAGAGACCCAGTACTTC.

The rearrangement joins TRBV2 to TRBJ2-1; a weak D match, TRBD2 (6 bases). The CDR3 covers 15 residues. V lost 6 bases, J lost 1 base, and 13 bases lay in between. CDR1 SNHLY and CDR2 FYNNEI come from the germline V gene. The DNA of the CDR3 is TGTGCCAGCAGACAGCTAGCGCTGTCCTACAATGAGCAGTTCTTC. Amino acid sequence: CASRQLALSYNEQFF.

This chain joins TRBV6-1 and TRBJ2-2; TRBD1 aligns across 9 bases. CDR3 length: 15 amino acids. Looked up from germline, CDR1 is MNHNS and CDR2 is SASEGT. The trim removed 2 bases at V and 4 bases at J, leaving 2 bases unmatched. The DNA for the CDR3 is TGTGCCAGCAGTGAATACAGGGGGCCCACCGGGGAGCTGTTTTTT. Protein sequence: CASSEYRGPTGELFF.